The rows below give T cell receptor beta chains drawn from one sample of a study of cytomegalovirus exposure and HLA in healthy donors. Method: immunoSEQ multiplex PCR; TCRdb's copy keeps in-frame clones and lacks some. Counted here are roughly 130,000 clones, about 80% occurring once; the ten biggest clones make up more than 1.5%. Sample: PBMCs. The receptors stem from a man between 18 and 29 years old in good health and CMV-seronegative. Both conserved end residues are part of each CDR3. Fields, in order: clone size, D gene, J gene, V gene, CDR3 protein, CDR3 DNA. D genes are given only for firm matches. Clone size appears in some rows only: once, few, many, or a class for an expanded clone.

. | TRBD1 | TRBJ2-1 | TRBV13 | CASSLELGTEYNEQFF | TGTGCCAGCAGCCTTGAATTGGGGACAGAATACAATGAGCAGTTCTTC
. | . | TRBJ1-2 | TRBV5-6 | CASSLRASLYGYTF | TGTGCCAGCAGCCTGAGGGCCAGTCTCTATGGCTACACCTTC
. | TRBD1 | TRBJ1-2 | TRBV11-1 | CASGHEEQGKAADGYTF | TGTGCCAGCGGCCACGAGGAACAGGGGAAGGCGGCAGATGGCTACACCTTC
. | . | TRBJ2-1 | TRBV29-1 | CSVEPRLLYNEQFF | TGCAGCGTTGAACCCCGCTTACTATACAATGAGCAGTTCTTC
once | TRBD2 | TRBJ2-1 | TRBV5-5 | CASSKGLAGIVYNEQFF | TGTGCCAGCAGCAAGGGACTAGCGGGAATCGTCTACAATGAGCAGTTCTTC
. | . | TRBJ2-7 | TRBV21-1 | CASSNKRDRDYEQYF | TGTGCCAGCAGCAATAAGAGGGACAGGGATTACGAGCAGTACTTC
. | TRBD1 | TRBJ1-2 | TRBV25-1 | CASSGDRGGHGYTF | TGTGCCAGCAGTGGGGACAGGGGGGGACATGGCTACACCTTC
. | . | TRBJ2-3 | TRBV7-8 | CASSLGPLEQYF | TGTGCCAGCAGCTTGGGCCCTCTGGAGCAGTATTTT
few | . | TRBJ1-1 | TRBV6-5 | CASSYLVNTEAFF | TGTGCCAGCAGTTACTTAGTGAACACTGAAGCTTTCTTT
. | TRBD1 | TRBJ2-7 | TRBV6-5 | CASRSTGTGAYEQYF | TGTGCCAGCAGGTCTACCGGGACAGGGGCCTACGAGCAGTACTTC
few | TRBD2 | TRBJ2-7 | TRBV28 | CASSLAGAGEQYF | TGTGCCAGCAGTTTAGCGGGAGCGGGCGAGCAGTACTTC
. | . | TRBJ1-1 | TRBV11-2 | CASSLGSGGNTEAFF | TGTGCCAGCAGCTTAGGGTCAGGTGGGAACACTGAAGCTTTCTTT
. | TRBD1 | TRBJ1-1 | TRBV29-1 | CSVRQGGRQVAEAFF | TGCAGCGTTCGACAGGGCGGCCGACAGGTTGCTGAAGCTTTCTTT
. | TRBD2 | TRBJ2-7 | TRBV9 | CASSPGLAGVSDEQYF | TGTGCCAGCAGCCCAGGACTAGCGGGAGTATCCGACGAGCAGTACTTC
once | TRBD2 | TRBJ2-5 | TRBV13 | CASSPRTSGSQETQYF | TGTGCCAGCAGCCCCCGGACTAGCGGGTCCCAAGAGACCCAGTACTTC
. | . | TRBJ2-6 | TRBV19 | CASRQRDLSGANVLTF | TGTGCCAGTCGACAGAGAGATCTCTCTGGGGCCAACGTCCTGACTTTC
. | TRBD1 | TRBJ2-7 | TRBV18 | CASSPLQGDEQYF | TGTGCCAGCTCACCACTACAGGGGGACGAGCAGTACTTC
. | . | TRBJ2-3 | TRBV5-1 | CASSEDSTSTDTQYF | TGCGCCAGCAGCGAGGACAGTACTAGCACAGATACGCAGTATTTT
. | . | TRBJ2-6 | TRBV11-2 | CASSLGASGANVLTF | TGTGCCAGCAGCCTCGGAGCGTCTGGGGCCAACGTCCTGACTTTC
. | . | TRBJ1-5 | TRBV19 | CASTGDPSINQPQHF | TGTGCCTCCACGGGGGACCCGAGCATCAATCAGCCCCAGCATTTT
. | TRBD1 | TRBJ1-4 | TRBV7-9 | CASSFNRGLGEKLFF | TGTGCCAGCAGCTTCAACAGGGGGCTGGGGGAAAAACTGTTTTTT
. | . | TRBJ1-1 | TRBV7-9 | CASSPPGGSTEAFF | TGTGCCAGCAGCCCACCGGGTGGTAGCACTGAAGCTTTCTTT
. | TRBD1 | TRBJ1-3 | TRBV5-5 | CASSEGQTSGNTIYF | TGTGCCAGCAGCGAGGGACAGACCTCTGGAAACACCATATATTTT
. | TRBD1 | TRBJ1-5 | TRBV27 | CASSLGQGNQPQHF | TGTGCCAGCAGTCTTGGACAGGGCAATCAGCCCCAGCATTTT
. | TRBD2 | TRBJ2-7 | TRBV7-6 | CASSLGPSGSRYEQYF | TGTGCCAGCAGCTTAGGCCCTAGCGGGAGTCGCTACGAGCAGTACTTC
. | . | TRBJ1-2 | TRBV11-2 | CASSLGVTGVYTF | TGTGCCAGCAGTCTCGGGGTCACTGGCGTGTACACCTTC
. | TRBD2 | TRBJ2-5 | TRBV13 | CASSPGLATRWEETQYF | TGTGCCAGCAGCCCGGGACTAGCGACTAGATGGGAAGAGACCCAGTACTTC
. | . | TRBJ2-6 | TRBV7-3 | CASSLTFGGHGANVLTF | TGTGCCAGCAGCTTAACTTTCGGCGGCCATGGGGCCAACGTCCTGACTTTC
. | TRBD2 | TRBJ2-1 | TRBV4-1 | CASRVAGGGNEQFF | TGCGCCAGCAGAGTAGCGGGAGGGGGGAATGAGCAGTTCTTC
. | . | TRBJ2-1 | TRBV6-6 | CASSLSINEQFF | TGTGCCAGCAGTCTAAGTATCAATGAGCAGTTCTTC
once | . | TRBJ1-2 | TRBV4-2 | CASSQDLGRHYGYTF | TGTGCCAGCAGCCAAGATCTCGGCAGACATTATGGCTACACCTTC
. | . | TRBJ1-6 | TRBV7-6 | CASSSKLRGSPLHF | TGTGCCAGCAGCTCGAAGTTAAGAGGCTCACCCCTCCACTTT
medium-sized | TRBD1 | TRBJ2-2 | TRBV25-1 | CASSEDRDTGELFF | TGTGCCAGCAGTGAGGACAGGGACACCGGGGAGCTGTTTTTT
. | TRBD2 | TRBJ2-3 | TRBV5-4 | CASSIKRLGLAGTDTQYF | TGTGCCAGCAGCATAAAACGATTGGGACTAGCGGGAACAGATACGCAGTATTTT
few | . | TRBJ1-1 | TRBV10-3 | CAISPDSSNTEAFF | TGTGCCATCAGTCCCGACAGTTCAAACACTGAAGCTTTCTTT
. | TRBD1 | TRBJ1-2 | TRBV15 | CATSRARDRGDGYTF | TGTGCCACCAGCAGGGCAAGGGACAGGGGGGATGGCTACACCTTC
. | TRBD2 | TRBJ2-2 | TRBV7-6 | CASSLGLAGTTNTGELFF | TGTGCCAGCAGCTTGGGACTAGCGGGAACTACGAACACCGGGGAGCTGTTTTTT
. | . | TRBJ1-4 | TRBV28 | CASLGGGNEKLFF | TGTGCCAGCCTGGGGGGGGGTAATGAAAAACTGTTTTTT
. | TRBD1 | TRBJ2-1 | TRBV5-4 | CASSLGGTGVGEQFF | TGTGCCAGCAGCTTGGGGGGGACAGGGGTCGGGGAGCAGTTCTTC
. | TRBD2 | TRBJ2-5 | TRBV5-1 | CASSLIAGVLSEVETQYF | TGCGCCAGCAGCTTGATAGCGGGAGTACTCTCTGAGGTGGAGACCCAGTACTTC
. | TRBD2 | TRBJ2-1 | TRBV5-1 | CASSKRELYEQFF | TGCGCCAGCTCCAAGCGGGAGCTTTATGAGCAGTTCTTC
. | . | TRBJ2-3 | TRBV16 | CASSQSSGTDTQYF | TGTGCCAGCAGCCAATCGTCGGGTACGGATACGCAGTATTTT
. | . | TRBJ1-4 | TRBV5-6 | CASSLAGAATNEKLFF | TGTGCCAGCAGCTTGGCAGGGGCCGCAACTAATGAAAAACTGTTTTTT
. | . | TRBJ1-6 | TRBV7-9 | CSSSLGRSRGGNSPLHF | TGTTCCAGCAGCTTAGGCCGTAGTAGGGGTGGCAATTCACCCCTCCACTTT
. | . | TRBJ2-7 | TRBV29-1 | CSIPQGHRHEQYF | TGCAGCATCCCCCAGGGGCATCGACACGAGCAGTACTTC
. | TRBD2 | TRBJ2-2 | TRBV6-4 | CASSDQAGGPGELFF | TGTGCCAGCAGTGATCAAGCGGGAGGCCCCGGGGAGCTGTTTTTT
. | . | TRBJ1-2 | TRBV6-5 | CASSYIRTAYGYTF | TGTGCCAGCAGTTACATCCGGACAGCGTATGGCTACACCTTC
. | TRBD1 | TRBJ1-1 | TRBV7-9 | CSSRPSTGEAFF | TGTTCCAGCAGACCTTCGACAGGGGAAGCTTTCTTT
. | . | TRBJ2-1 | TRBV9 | CASSVAERDNEQFF | TGTGCCAGCAGCGTAGCTGAGCGGGACAATGAGCAGTTCTTC
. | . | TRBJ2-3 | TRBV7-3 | CASSLTREVPDTQYF | TGTGCCAGCAGCTTAACTCGGGAAGTCCCAGATACGCAGTATTTT
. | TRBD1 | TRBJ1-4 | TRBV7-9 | CASSQDRLNEKLFF | TGTGCCAGCAGCCAGGACAGGCTTAATGAAAAACTGTTTTTT
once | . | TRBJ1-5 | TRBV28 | CASDAVRQPQHF | TGTGCCAGCGATGCAGTCCGTCAGCCCCAGCATTTT
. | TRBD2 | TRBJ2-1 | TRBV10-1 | CASSPELAGGYNEQFF | TGCGCCAGCAGTCCAGAACTAGCGGGAGGCTACAATGAGCAGTTCTTC
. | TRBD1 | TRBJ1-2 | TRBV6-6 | CASSYSTGVNGYTF | TGTGCCAGCAGTTACTCCACAGGGGTGAATGGCTACACCTTC
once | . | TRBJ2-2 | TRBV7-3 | CASSFQDSSSGELFF | TGTGCCAGCAGCTTCCAGGACAGCTCATCCGGGGAGCTGTTTTTT
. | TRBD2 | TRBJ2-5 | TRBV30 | CAWTRPGLAGGYAQETQYF | TGTGCCTGGACCCGCCCGGGGCTAGCGGGAGGCTATGCCCAAGAGACCCAGTACTTC
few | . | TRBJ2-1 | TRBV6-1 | CASSAIGNEQFF | TGTGCCAGCAGTGCCATCGGGAATGAGCAGTTCTTC